Described below is a single T cell receptor (beta chain) sequence and its context. Antigen specificity is unknown. The record originates from a study of T cells in Graves' hyperthyroidism and ophthalmopathy. Those with hyperthyroidism were 18 to 65 years old, newly diagnosed, and ill for under 2 months. Used for diagnoses were clinical symptoms, serum thyroxine and TRAb, thyroid ultrasound and orbital computed tomography. Authors of the study amplified TCR beta CDR3 regions from RNA transcripts. When the TCR CDR3 underwent first-round RT-PCR, the HTBI primer set was used. TCRdb itself ran the multiplex PCR reads through MiXCR, one entry per CDR3 protein. The data contain roughly 420,000 distinct CDR3 sequences, around 14% of them singletons. CDR1 ENHRY and CDR2 SYGVKD come from the germline V gene. This CDR3 contains 15 residues. Trimming left V 7 bases short and J 2 bases short, with 14 bases between.

Findings and limits, study-wide: Expanded thyroid clonotypes (above 0.001) were mostly also found in blood. Ophthalmopathy stood apart from stable hyperthyroidism in a 13 V-J model.

Sequencing used blood. This TCR came from a woman between 18 and 29 years old with Graves' hyperthyroidism. The V gene is TRBV10-3, the J gene TRBJ2-2; TRBD1 is a possible D gene (6 bases). This chain's CDR3 is CAIKLTGDNTGELFF. As DNA, the CDR3 is TGTGCCATCAAGCTGACAGGAGATAACACCGGGGAGCTGTTTTTT.